This TCR beta chain is from a study of cytomegalovirus exposure and HLA in healthy donors. V lost 1 base to trimming and J lost 2 bases, with 20 bases between them. Germline CDR1 SGHDN, CDR2 FVKESK. The CDR3 covers 18 residues. PCR was performed using 60 Vbeta and 13 Jbeta primers. Sequencing was performed with immunoSEQ multiplex PCR; in TCRdb, only in-frame clones are kept and a portion is missing. The sample lists around 170,000 clones, roughly 75% occurring once. Source material: PBMCs. V gene TRBV14 combines with J gene TRBJ1-1; D may be TRBD1 (5 bases). This receptor was obtained from a woman between 25 and 40 years old in good health and CMV-seronegative. This CDR3 reads CASSQAGGLNYRNTEAFF. The CDR3 bases are TGTGCCAGCAGCCAAGCGGGGGGTTTAAATTACCGAAACACTGAAGCTTTCTTT.